The 6 T cell receptor beta chains in this list originate from one sample, sequenced in a study of vaccination and CD4 T cells after COVID-19. The sample's treatment: 10-day PBMC culture with coronavirus spike peptide pools or control peptides (ViraFEST assay). Antigens for these TCRs are unknown. Sequencing of cultured CD4+ T cell DNA used the Oncomine TCR Beta short-read assay. TCRdb fed the PCR reads into MiXCR, producing one record per CDR3 protein. The table shows about 8,900 distinct CDR3 sequences, with 60% to 75% occurring only once. The specimen sequenced was CD4+ T cells from blood, cultured in vitro. These receptors were collected from a human donor who had recovered from COVID-19.

This clonotype was observed a single time. The gene calls are TRBV10-3 and TRBJ1-1; 8 bases align to TRBD1. Germline CDR1 reads ENHRY; CDR2 reads SYGVKD. The CDR3 spans 15 residues. V lost 10 bases, J lost 1 base, and 11 bases stayed unmatched. Here the CDR3 reads CATVLRQGANTEAFF. CDR3 coding DNA: TGTGCCACCGTGCTGAGGCAGGGGGCGAACACTGAAGCTTTCTTT.

V usage is TRBV12-3 or TRBV12-4 and J usage is TRBJ1-1, with D uncertain. The CDR3 spans 13 residues. Trimming pared 1 base from V and 1 base from J, leaving 4 bases between. For the CDR3, the DNA is TGTGCCAGCAGTTTAGTAGAGAACACTGAAGCTTTCTTT. It is translated as CASSLVENTEAFF.

This chain joins TRBV2 and TRBJ1-6; D remains ambiguous. There are 12 residues in the CDR3. Germline lookup yields CDR1 SNHLY and CDR2 FYNNEI. Trimming cost V 1 base and J 9 bases, with 4 bases left between them. This CDR3 is CASSEGGSPLHF. CDR3 in DNA: TGTGCCAGCAGTGAAGGTGGTTCACCCCTCCACTTT. The entire variable domain, with the rest obtained from reference TRBV2 and TRBJ1-6, is as follows: EPEVTQTPSHQVTQMGQEVILRCVPISNHLYFYWYRQILGQKVEFLVSFYNNEISEKSEIFDDQFSVERPDGSNFTLKIRSTKLEDSAMYFCASSEGGSPLHFGNGTRLTVT.

The chain recombines TRBV19 with TRBJ1-2; perhaps TRBD1 as D (5 bases). The germline V gene encodes CDR1 LNHDA and CDR2 SQIVND (reference sequence). V lost 8 bases and J lost 1, with 17 bases in between. The CDR3 is 15 amino acids. The CDR3 DNA reads TGTGCCAGTTTCATTGGAGGGACCAATAACTATGGCTACACCTTC. Its protein is CASFIGGTNNYGYTF.

This clonotype was seen once. The chain recombines TRBV20-1 with TRBJ2-5; 7 bases match TRBD2. Germline V lookup: CDR1 DFQATT, CDR2 SNEGSKA (reference sequence). V dropped 7 bases and J dropped 0; count of bases not matched to a gene: 8. CDR3 length: 14 residues. CDR3 sequence: CSVSSGYYQETQYF. The DNA for the CDR3 is TGCAGTGTCAGTAGCGGGTATTACCAAGAGACCCAGTACTTC.

The chain carries TRBV12-3 or TRBV12-4 and TRBJ2-2; D not resolved. Trimming took off 3 bases at V and 2 bases at J, with 4 bases between the two ends. The CDR3 runs 13 residues. The CDR3 nucleotides are TGTGCCAGCAGTTTCATAAACACCGGGGAGCTGTTTTTT. Protein product: CASSFINTGELFF.